The T cell receptor (beta chain) under discussion was sequenced for a study of cytomegalovirus exposure and HLA in healthy donors. Whole-study results and caveats: Some V segments, TRBV6-2 and TRBV6-3 among them, were indistinguishable and were therefore excluded. When analyzed later, a missense DCLRE1C variant was found to be linked to TCR beta V- and J-gene trimming. Roughly even sequencing depth across donors was the assumption behind the presence/absence analyses.

In its sample, this clone was seen once. As yet, its antigen is unknown. Germline V lookup: CDR1 SGDLS, CDR2 YYNGEE. The CDR3 has 11 amino acids. J lost 10 bases, V lost 3 bases, and 2 bases had no gene match. Use of 60 Vbeta and 13 Jbeta primers characterized the PCR. Only in-frame clones appear in the TCRdb table, and some are missing; sequencing was by immunoSEQ multiplex PCR. The repertoire includes roughly 63,000 clones, about 75% of them detected once, and less than 25% sits in the top ten. The TCR comes from a middle-aged woman in good health and CMV-seropositive. The chain recombines TRBV9 with TRBJ1-1; 8 nucleotides line up with TRBD1. Sequenced material: PBMCs. The CDR3 DNA reads TGTGCCAGCAGCGGAACAGGGGGAGCTTTCTTT. Its translation: CASSGTGGAFF.